These 20 T cell receptor beta chains originate from one sample sequenced in a study of blood T cell repertoires in COVID-19. Assay used: immunoSEQ multiplex PCR; TCRdb lists only in-frame clones, some missing. This table holds 170,000 or so clones, around 87% found once. Sample: peripheral blood. The receptors shown here come from a woman in her late teens or twenties who had recovered from COVID-19.

This sequence joins TRBV6-7 and TRBJ1-5; D remains ambiguous. TRBV6-7 is labeled an ORF, and its function is uncertain. The CDR3 extends over 14 amino acids. Trimming took 7 bases from V and 0 from J, leaving 10 bases between them. The CDR3 nucleotides read TGTGCCAGCAATCTGGCGGATAGCAATCAGCCCCAGCATTTT. Translation gives CASNLADSNQPQHF.

The chain combines TRBV5-1 with TRBJ2-1; 7 bases are a match to TRBD2. Germline CDR1 is SGHRS and CDR2 is YFSETQ. This CDR3 has 13 residues. V trimming: 5 bases; J trimming: 3 bases; junction bases outside the gene matches: 2. The CDR3 DNA reads TGCGCCAGCAGTCCGGGGGGCTACAATGAGCAGTTCTTC. Its translation is CASSPGGYNEQFF.

The chain combines TRBV9 with TRBJ2-7; 7 bases match TRBD1. The CDR3 runs 15 residues. J gave up 0 bases and V 4 bases, and 7 bases lay outside the gene matches. Germline V gene lookup returns CDR1 SGDLS and CDR2 YYNGEE. The CDR3 region has the DNA TGTGCCAGCAGCCCCACACAGGGGAGCTCCTACGAGCAGTACTTC. Amino acid sequence: CASSPTQGSSYEQYF.

This chain connects TRBV12-3 or TRBV12-4 to TRBJ1-1, with a tentative D call TRBD1 (6 bases). This CDR3 has 13 amino acids. V was pared by 4 bases and J by 4 bases, with 10 bases between. The CDR3, as DNA: TGTGCCAGCAGTTCCAGGGGTCCCACTGAAGCTTTCTTT. It translates to CASSSRGPTEAFF.

V is TRBV19 and J is TRBJ2-1; 11 bases fit TRBD2. This CDR3 region has 15 residues. In germline, CDR1 is LNHDA, CDR2 SQIVND (reference sequence). The ends lost 5 bases at V and 3 bases at J; junction bases unmatched: 3. CDR3 residues: CASSDTSGSYNEQFF. The CDR3 DNA reads as TGTGCCAGTAGTGATACTAGCGGGAGCTACAATGAGCAGTTCTTC.

The chain combines TRBV4-1 with TRBJ1-2, with TRBD1 identical over 7 bases. This CDR3 is built from 15 residues. Germline CDR1 and CDR2: MGHRA and YSYEKL. V lost 1 base and J lost 7; bases outside the gene matches: 9. CDR3 residues: CASSQVRTGAVGYTF. The CDR3 nucleotides read TGCGCCAGCAGCCAAGTTCGTACAGGGGCGGTTGGCTACACCTTC.

The chain combines TRBV5-6 with TRBJ2-1, with D possibly TRBD2 on 5 matching bases. Germline CDR1 is SGHDT and CDR2 is YYEEEE. Trimming took off 0 bases at V and 8 bases at J, with 9 bases between the two ends. The CDR3 contains 13 residues. In DNA, the CDR3 is TGTGCCAGCAGCTTGGACGGGCGGGATGAGCAGTTCTTC. Its translation is CASSLDGRDEQFF.

The chain has TRBV12-1 and TRBJ2-7; TRBD1 is taken as the D call from the table, unchecked against the DNA. TRBV12-1 is tagged as a pseudogene. The CDR3 consists of 15 residues. The CDR3 here is CASSPGPGDRYEQYV. Written as DNA, the CDR3 is TGTGCCAGCAGCCCTGGGCCAGGCGATCGCTACGAGCAGTACGTC.

The chain couples TRBV3-1 (or the pseudogene TRBV3-2) to TRBJ2-3; no clear D. The CDR3 runs 12 residues. Germline CDR1 LGHDT, CDR2 YNNKEL (reference sequence). V lost 6 bases and J 6 bases, leaving 10 bases between the germline ends. The CDR3 region has the DNA TGTGCCAGCAGTCGACTCGGGGATACGCAGTATTTT. As protein: CASSRLGDTQYF.

The chain employs TRBV6-4 and TRBJ1-5; D uncertain. Per germline, CDR1 MRHNA and CDR2 SNTAGT. V dropped 3 bases and J dropped 1 base, with 4 bases sitting between them. This CDR3 is built from 13 residues. The CDR3 nucleotides are TGTGCCAGCAGTGATGAGAGCAATCAGCCCCAGCATTTT. Protein sequence: CASSDESNQPQHF.

The genes are TRBV30 and TRBJ1-5; D gene uncertain. This CDR3 is built from 14 residues. Trimming took off 2 bases at V and 0 bases at J, with 8 bases between the two ends. Germline lookup yields CDR1 GTSNPN and CDR2 SVGIG (reference sequence). The CDR3: CAWSTGNSNQPQHF. The CDR3 DNA is TGTGCCTGGAGTACCGGTAATAGCAATCAGCCCCAGCATTTT.

V usage is TRBV5-5 and J usage is TRBJ2-1, with D unresolved. Between the trimmed V and J ends, which lost 0 bases and 8 bases, there was a span of 9 bases. The CDR3 sequence is 13 residues long. Germline V gene lookup returns CDR1 SGHKS and CDR2 YYEKEE (reference sequence). For the CDR3, the DNA is TGTGCCAGCAGCTTGGATGCAGGTTATGAGCAGTTCTTC. It is translated as CASSLDAGYEQFF.

This clone has only one observation. This chain uses TRBV6-2 or TRBV6-3 with TRBJ1-5; no clear D. The CDR3 has 15 residues. The germline gives CDR1 MNHEY, CDR2 SVGEGT. V dropped 4 bases and J dropped 1 base, with 11 bases sitting between them. The CDR3 DNA follows: TGTGCCAGCAGTTCCCGGGGAGGGAGCAATCAGCCCCAGCATTTT. Translated: CASSSRGGSNQPQHF.

This clone was recorded once. This sequence joins TRBV4-3 and TRBJ2-5; 7 bases align to TRBD2. The CDR3 runs 14 residues. Trimming at V came to 6 bases and at J to 3 bases, leaving 7 bases not matched to a gene. Germline CDR1 is LGHNA and CDR2 is YSLEER. The CDR3 DNA sequence: TGCGCCAGCAGTAATTGGGGGGGTAAAGAGACCCAGTACTTC. It is translated as CASSNWGGKETQYF.

The rearrangement joins TRBV18 to TRBJ1-4; possibly TRBD1 for D (6 bases). This CDR3 has 14 amino acids. Trimming removed 2 bases at V and 5 bases at J, with 9 bases between. Germline V CDR1 and CDR2: KGHSH, LQKENI. CDR3 sequence reads: CASSPWGPNEKLFF. The CDR3 nucleotides read TGTGCCAGCTCACCATGGGGGCCCAATGAAAAACTGTTTTTT.

This clone showed up just a few times. The rearrangement links TRBV5-6 to TRBJ2-5; 7 bases fit TRBD1. Germline values: CDR1 SGHDT, CDR2 YYEEEE. The CDR3 is 14 residues long. Trimming took 2 bases from V and 3 from J; bases not matched to a gene: 4. This CDR3 is CASSLEQGEETQYF. DNA for the CDR3: TGTGCCAGCAGCTTAGAGCAGGGGGAAGAGACCCAGTACTTC. Based on the CDR3 plus reference TRBV5-6 and TRBJ2-5, the full variable domain is DAGVTQSPTHLIKTRGQQVTLRCSPKSGHDTVSWYQQALGQGPQFIFQYYEEEERQRGNFPDRFSGHQFPNYSSELNVNALLLGDSALYLCASSLEQGEETQYFGPGTRLLVL.

The chain joins TRBV9 to TRBJ1-4, with 10 bases lining up with TRBD1. Trimming took 3 bases from V and 7 from J; bases not matched to a gene: 3. Germline V gives CDR1 SGDLS, CDR2 YYNGEE. The CDR3 is 14 amino acids. The DNA of the CDR3 is TGTGCCAGCAGCGAGACAGGGGGCCGTGAAAAACTGTTTTTT. Protein: CASSETGGREKLFF.

This sequence joins TRBV11-3 and TRBJ2-6; tentative D call: TRBD2 (6 bases). From germline, CDR1 is SGHNT and CDR2 YENEEA. Trimming took off 5 bases at V and 2 bases at J, with 16 bases between the two ends. This CDR3 is 17 amino acids long. The CDR3 DNA reads TGTGCCAGCAGCCCTACTATCGGGGGACCTGGGGCCAACGTCCTGACTTTC. Residues: CASSPTIGGPGANVLTF.

The CDR3 protein is CASLGWRNQETQYF. The CDR3 DNA follows: TGTGCCAGCCTTGGCTGGCGGAACCAAGAGACCCAGTACTTC. V is TRBV2 and J is TRBJ2-5; no clear D gene. V was trimmed by 8 bases and J by 0 bases, leaving 13 bases between them. The CDR3 contains 14 residues. The germline V gene encodes CDR1 SNHLY and CDR2 FYNNEI.

CDR3: CASSIGQSRTDTQYF. The CDR3 nucleotides read TGTGCCAGCAGCATCGGACAGTCCCGCACAGATACGCAGTATTTT. This sequence joins TRBV6-5 and TRBJ2-3; D perhaps matches TRBD1 (6 bases). CDR1 is MNHEY, CDR2 SVGAGI, per germline. With 6 bases removed from V and 1 base from J, the gap between germline ends came to 14 bases. The CDR3 is made up of 15 amino acids.